This TCR beta chain was identified during a study of T-cell memory formation after mild COVID-19. MiXCR was run by TCRdb on the 5' RACE reads, yielding one entry per CDR3 protein. The data contain roughly 340,000 distinct CDR3 sequences, roughly 20% of them singletons. This clonotype was seen only a few times. V lost 3 bases and J 7 bases, leaving 13 bases between the germline ends. The CDR3 totals 13 residues. The germline gives CDR1 SQVTM, CDR2 ANQGSEA. This clonotype was obtained from a man aged 18 to 29 who had mild COVID-19 (a few samples of this study predate the infection). Cell type and time point are not known. The chain recombines TRBV29-1 with TRBJ1-5, with unresolved D. Sequenced material: PBMCs or a T cell subset sorted from them (not recorded which). CDR3 nucleotides: TGCAGCGTTGATCTAAGGGTGCGACAGCCCCAGCATTTT. Its translation is CSVDLRVRQPQHF.